This T cell receptor beta chain was sequenced in a study of cytomegalovirus exposure and HLA in healthy donors. About the study: It was reported in a later analysis that the 90 to 150 validation repertoires used the same platform as the 650 to 800 first-cohort repertoires.

The junction had 6 bases not matched to a gene; V was cut back by 3 bases and J by 2 bases. Germline V gene sequence: CDR1 SGHNT, CDR2 YYREEE (reference sequence). CDR3 length equals 15 residues. As to this clone: The antigen remains undetermined.

Regarding the study as a whole: Most TCR sequences were uncommon, yet certain public TCRs appeared in many donors. In the 130 or so validation repertoires, 85% to 95% of cluster scores exceeded 0, per a later analysis. A list of around 160 TCR beta chains associated with cytomegalovirus was given.

Profiling relied on immunoSEQ multiplex PCR, and the TCRdb table lists in-frame clones only, not all of them. Among more than 250,000 clones listed, 87% were seen once. This clonotype originated in a woman in her thirties in good health and CMV-seropositive. The sample taken for sequencing was PBMCs. The chain links TRBV5-4 to TRBJ2-5, with 8 nucleotides matching TRBD2. For the CDR3, the DNA is TGTGCCAGCAGCTCGAAAAAGCGGGGGCAAGAGACCCAGTACTTC. Amino acid sequence: CASSSKKRGQETQYF.